Listed below are T cell receptor beta chains from one sample, sequenced in a study of Ad26.COV2.S vaccination and SARS-CoV-2 variants. Profiled with immunoSEQ multiplex PCR; TCRdb holds only in-frame clones, not every one. The data contain 300,000 to 350,000 clones, 80% to 90% of them singletons. The material sequenced was peripheral blood, taken in a trial of Ad26.COV2.S vaccine versus placebo. Source of these receptors: a person between 18 and 65 years old who received the Ad26.COV2.S COVID-19 vaccine or a placebo. Both conserved end residues are part of each CDR3. The D gene is left open where the match is weak. Size tells how often a clone was seen (once, few, many) or the class of an expanded clone, and some rows leave it out.

j_gene: TRBJ2-7
v_gene: TRBV5-1
abundance: NA
d_gene: NA
CDR3aa: CASSLAAFSYEQYF
CDR3nt: TGCGCCAGCAGCTTGGCGGCCTTCTCCTACGAGCAGTACTTC

j_gene: TRBJ1-2
v_gene: TRBV29-1
abundance: NA
d_gene: TRBD1
CDR3aa: CSAGGQGIYGYTF
CDR3nt: TGCAGCGCCGGAGGACAGGGGATTTATGGCTACACCTTC

j_gene: TRBJ1-4
v_gene: TRBV6-1
abundance: once
d_gene: NA
CDR3aa: CASSLIARSGEKLFF
CDR3nt: TGTGCCAGCAGCCTTATTGCCCGGAGCGGGGAAAAACTGTTTTTT

j_gene: TRBJ2-1
v_gene: TRBV3-1/TRBV3-2
abundance: NA
d_gene: TRBD1
CDR3aa: CASSQVIQTGADEQFF
CDR3nt: TGTGCCAGCAGCCAAGTTATCCAGACAGGGGCCGATGAGCAGTTCTTC

j_gene: TRBJ1-1
v_gene: TRBV7-9
abundance: NA
d_gene: NA
CDR3aa: CASSLALESPTEAFF
CDR3nt: TGTGCCAGCAGCTTAGCGCTGGAGTCTCCCACTGAAGCTTTCTTT

j_gene: TRBJ1-1
v_gene: TRBV28
abundance: NA
d_gene: NA
CDR3aa: CASSLYLGTNTEAFF
CDR3nt: TGTGCCAGCAGTTTATATCTGGGAACGAACACTGAAGCTTTCTTT

j_gene: TRBJ1-1
v_gene: TRBV5-1
abundance: NA
d_gene: NA
CDR3aa: CASSSGPVNTEAFF
CDR3nt: TGCGCCAGCAGCTCGGGCCCGGTGAACACTGAAGCTTTCTTT

j_gene: TRBJ2-1
v_gene: TRBV6-2/TRBV6-3
abundance: NA
d_gene: TRBD1
CDR3aa: CASSYGQGTYNEQFF
CDR3nt: TGTGCCAGCAGTTATGGACAGGGGACCTACAATGAGCAGTTCTTC

j_gene: TRBJ2-5
v_gene: TRBV27
abundance: NA
d_gene: NA
CDR3aa: CASAGTYQETQYF
CDR3nt: TGTGCCAGCGCTGGAACCTACCAAGAGACCCAGTACTTC

j_gene: TRBJ1-4
v_gene: TRBV30
abundance: few
d_gene: TRBD1
CDR3aa: CAFFRGTNEKLFF
CDR3nt: TGTGCCTTCTTCAGGGGGACTAATGAAAAACTGTTTTTT

j_gene: TRBJ2-5
v_gene: TRBV2
abundance: NA
d_gene: NA
CDR3aa: CASSPTLYQETQYF
CDR3nt: TGTGCCAGCAGTCCTACCCTGTACCAAGAGACCCAGTACTTC

j_gene: TRBJ2-3
v_gene: TRBV7-9
abundance: NA
d_gene: TRBD1
CDR3aa: CASSRQGVTDTQYF
CDR3nt: TGTGCCAGCAGCCGACAGGGAGTGACGGATACGCAGTATTTT

j_gene: TRBJ2-3
v_gene: TRBV6-4
abundance: NA
d_gene: NA
CDR3aa: CASSELDKLYF
CDR3nt: TGTGCCAGCAGTGAACTCGACAAGTTGTATTTT

j_gene: TRBJ2-7
v_gene: TRBV28
abundance: NA
d_gene: TRBD2
CDR3aa: CASSLRLAPYEQYF
CDR3nt: TGTGCCAGCAGTTTGAGACTAGCTCCCTACGAGCAGTACTTC

j_gene: TRBJ1-4
v_gene: TRBV19
abundance: NA
d_gene: NA
CDR3aa: CASSIWDSGPSNEKLFF
CDR3nt: TGTGCCAGTAGTATTTGGGACTCGGGCCCCTCTAATGAAAAACTGTTTTTT

j_gene: TRBJ1-1
v_gene: TRBV4-2
abundance: NA
d_gene: NA
CDR3aa: CASSQDYRGEAFF
CDR3nt: TGTGCCAGCAGCCAAGATTATAGGGGTGAAGCTTTCTTT

j_gene: TRBJ2-5
v_gene: TRBV3-1/TRBV3-2
abundance: NA
d_gene: TRBD2
CDR3aa: CASSHRVAGAQETQYF
CDR3nt: TGTGCCAGCAGCCACAGAGTAGCGGGGGCTCAAGAGACCCAGTACTTC

j_gene: TRBJ2-7
v_gene: TRBV25-1
abundance: NA
d_gene: TRBD2
CDR3aa: CASSEEGRELDEQYF
CDR3nt: TGTGCCAGCAGTGAAGAAGGGCGGGAGCTTGACGAGCAGTACTTC

j_gene: TRBJ1-6
v_gene: TRBV7-2
abundance: NA
d_gene: NA
CDR3aa: CASTRTVSGLGHSPLHF
CDR3nt: TGTGCCAGCACCAGGACAGTCTCGGGTCTAGGTCATTCACCCCTCCACTTT

j_gene: TRBJ2-2
v_gene: TRBV11-3
abundance: NA
d_gene: NA
CDR3aa: CASSPDGNTGELFF
CDR3nt: TGTGCCAGCAGCCCCGACGGGAACACCGGGGAGCTGTTTTTT

j_gene: TRBJ2-4
v_gene: TRBV3-1/TRBV3-2
abundance: NA
d_gene: TRBD2
CDR3aa: CASSTGTSGGVAKNIQYF
CDR3nt: TGTGCCAGCAGCACCGGGACTAGCGGGGGGGTTGCCAAAAACATTCAGTACTTC

j_gene: TRBJ2-7
v_gene: TRBV28
abundance: NA
d_gene: NA
CDR3aa: CASDGLGGSQQYF
CDR3nt: TGTGCCAGCGACGGTCTAGGGGGGTCACAGCAGTACTTC

j_gene: TRBJ1-1
v_gene: TRBV4-1
abundance: NA
d_gene: NA
CDR3aa: CASSQDRGTEAFF
CDR3nt: TGCGCCAGCAGCCAAGATCGGGGCACTGAAGCTTTCTTT

j_gene: TRBJ2-7
v_gene: TRBV3-1/TRBV3-2
abundance: NA
d_gene: NA
CDR3aa: CASSQGVYPSSYEQYF
CDR3nt: TGTGCCAGCAGCCAAGGGGTCTATCCGAGCTCCTACGAGCAGTACTTC

j_gene: TRBJ1-2
v_gene: TRBV7-2
abundance: NA
d_gene: TRBD1
CDR3aa: CASSSTRQGNYGYTF
CDR3nt: TGTGCCAGCAGCTCTACTCGACAGGGAAACTATGGCTACACCTTC

j_gene: TRBJ1-1
v_gene: TRBV5-6
abundance: NA
d_gene: NA
CDR3aa: CASSLETEAFF
CDR3nt: TGTGCCAGCAGCTTGGAAACAGAAGCTTTCTTT

j_gene: TRBJ1-3
v_gene: TRBV18
abundance: NA
d_gene: NA
CDR3aa: CASSPPQASGNTIYF
CDR3nt: TGTGCCAGCTCACCGCCTCAGGCATCTGGAAACACCATATATTTT

j_gene: TRBJ2-3
v_gene: TRBV28
abundance: NA
d_gene: TRBD2
CDR3aa: CASTGTSGTSSTDTQYF
CDR3nt: TGTGCCAGCACCGGGACTAGCGGGACTTCTAGCACAGATACGCAGTATTTT

j_gene: TRBJ2-1
v_gene: TRBV2
abundance: NA
d_gene: NA
CDR3aa: CASSEGVWGARPNEQFF
CDR3nt: TGTGCCAGCAGTGAAGGAGTATGGGGCGCGCGGCCCAATGAGCAGTTCTTC

j_gene: TRBJ2-7
v_gene: TRBV11-1
abundance: once
d_gene: NA
CDR3aa: CASSSRYPEGEQYF
CDR3nt: TGTGCCAGCAGTTCCCGTTACCCAGAAGGCGAGCAGTACTTC

j_gene: TRBJ1-1
v_gene: TRBV29-1
abundance: NA
d_gene: TRBD1
CDR3aa: CSVAGGVMNTEAFF
CDR3nt: TGCAGCGTGGCAGGGGGCGTGATGAACACTGAAGCTTTCTTT

j_gene: TRBJ1-5
v_gene: TRBV18
abundance: NA
d_gene: NA
CDR3aa: CASSPGSGQPQHF
CDR3nt: TGTGCCAGCTCACCGGGGTCGGGTCAGCCCCAGCATTTT

j_gene: TRBJ2-7
v_gene: TRBV4-2
abundance: NA
d_gene: TRBD2
CDR3aa: CASSQWLAGAYSYEQYF
CDR3nt: TGTGCCAGCAGCCAGTGGCTAGCGGGGGCCTACTCCTACGAGCAGTACTTC

j_gene: TRBJ2-7
v_gene: TRBV27
abundance: NA
d_gene: NA
CDR3aa: CASSFSSSYEQYF
CDR3nt: TGTGCCAGCAGTTTTTCGAGCTCCTACGAGCAGTACTTC

j_gene: TRBJ2-1
v_gene: TRBV7-2
abundance: NA
d_gene: NA
CDR3aa: CASSFTDYNEQFF
CDR3nt: TGTGCCAGCAGCTTTACGGATTACAATGAGCAGTTCTTC

j_gene: TRBJ2-1
v_gene: TRBV24-1
abundance: once
d_gene: NA
CDR3aa: CATSKGGMGEQFF
CDR3nt: TGTGCCACCAGCAAGGGGGGAATGGGTGAGCAGTTCTTC